Presented here are 22 T cell receptor beta chains from one specimen sequenced in a study of cytomegalovirus exposure and HLA in healthy donors listed by TCRdb under 2017. Libraries were prepared through the immunoSEQ multiplex PCR assay. As stored in TCRdb, this immuneACCESS dataset retains in-frame rearrangements with V and J assigned. A fraction of the clones does not appear; measured against another copy, unresolved V genes explain less than half of the discrepancy, and the remainder lacks a known reason. The sample table contains tens of thousands of clones; only one count was recorded for 96% of them. About 4.6% of the sample rests with the top ten. The sequenced sample consisted of PBMCs. These receptors were collected from a woman between 18 and 30 years old in good health and CMV-seropositive.

This clone was observed a single time. This chain connects TRBV21-1 to TRBJ2-4; TRBD1 is the table's D call, not checked against the DNA. TRBV21-1 is labeled a pseudogene. The CDR3 extends over 15 amino acids. CDR3 region: CASRRLQQRKNIQYF. The CDR3 coding sequence is TGTGCCAGCAGACGGCTACAGCAAAGAAAAAACATTCAGTACTTC.

This chain joins TRBV7-9 and TRBJ2-1; 12 bases agree with TRBD2. The junction had 4 bases not matched to a gene; V was cut back by 6 bases and J by 1 base. The CDR3 is 16 amino acids. Germline values: CDR1 SEHNR, CDR2 FQNEAQ (reference sequence). The CDR3 DNA is TGTGCCAGCAGTTTACTAGCGGGAGGATCCTACAATGAGCAGTTCTTC. Protein product: CASSLLAGGSYNEQFF.

This chain links TRBV6-5 with TRBJ1-1, with 7 nucleotides matching TRBD1. Germline CDR1 MNHEY, CDR2 SVGAGI. The CDR3 runs to 12 residues. V lost 6 bases, J lost 10 bases, and 8 bases stayed unmatched. The CDR3 reads CASSRDRVVAFF. The CDR3 nucleotides are TGTGCCAGCAGCCGTGACAGGGTGGTAGCTTTCTTT.

This sequence joins TRBV2 and TRBJ2-2; tentative D call: TRBD2 (5 bases). The CDR3 runs to 13 residues. Germline V gene sequence: CDR1 SNHLY, CDR2 FYNNEI. Trimming left V 7 bases short and J 7 bases short, with 13 bases between. The CDR3 reads CASMTGSGGELFF. The CDR3 DNA follows: TGTGCCAGCATGACGGGATCGGGCGGGGAGCTGTTTTTT.

The rearrangement links TRBV18 to TRBJ1-1; 9 bases agree with TRBD1. The CDR3 runs to 14 residues. After removal of 5 bases from V and 7 bases from J, the junction contained 8 bases not matched to a gene. Germline CDR1 reads KGHSH; CDR2 reads LQKENI. CDR3: CASSGIPGQGEAFF. The CDR3 nucleotides are TGTGCCAGCTCAGGAATACCGGGACAGGGTGAAGCTTTCTTT.

The genes are TRBV4-2 and TRBJ1-1; tentatively, D is TRBD1 (5 bases). The CDR3 loop spans 15 amino acids. Germline V gives CDR1 LGHNA, CDR2 YNFKEQ. The germline V and J ends were trimmed by 0 bases and 0 bases, with 8 bases remaining between them. The CDR3 spells CASSQETAMNTEAFF. CDR3 bases: TGTGCCAGCAGCCAAGAGACAGCCATGAACACTGAAGCTTTCTTT.

J is TRBJ2-1 and V is TRBV14; 8 bases are shared with TRBD2. J was trimmed by 6 bases and V by 4 bases; bases with no gene match: 2. CDR3 length: 13 amino acids. Germline CDR1 reads SGHDN; CDR2 reads FVKESK. The CDR3 is CASSPGLANEQFF. CDR3 coding DNA: TGTGCCAGCAGCCCAGGACTAGCCAATGAGCAGTTCTTC.

The chain employs TRBV2 and TRBJ2-7, with 7 bases aligning to TRBD1. The junction had 4 bases not matched to a gene; V was cut back by 6 bases and J by 2 bases. This CDR3 region has 13 residues. CDR1 is SNHLY and CDR2 is FYNNEI in the germline V gene. CDR3 amino acids: CASRQGPPYEQYF. In DNA, the CDR3 is TGTGCCAGCAGACAGGGGCCACCCTACGAGCAGTACTTC.

The rearrangement joins TRBV5-1 to TRBJ2-7; D not resolved. The CDR3 totals 12 residues. Germline values: CDR1 SGHRS, CDR2 YFSETQ. The ends were cut back, 1 base at V and 7 bases at J, with 9 bases in the middle. In DNA, the CDR3 is TGCGCCAGCAGCTTGAGTTTCGGGGAGCAGTACTTC. Protein: CASSLSFGEQYF.

The chain joins TRBV28 to TRBJ2-7; D ambiguous. The CDR3 has 12 residues. Trimming took 3 bases from V and 0 from J, leaving 3 bases between them. Per germline, CDR1 MDHEN and CDR2 SYDVKM. The CDR3 DNA is TGTGCCAGCAGTTTCGGCTCCTACGAGCAGTACTTC. Its protein is CASSFGSYEQYF.

This rearrangement joins TRBV6-5 to TRBJ1-4; 9 bases agree with TRBD1. Germline CDR1 and CDR2: MNHEY and SVGAGI. The CDR3 contains 13 residues. V was clipped by 6 bases and J by 8 bases; unmatched bases: 4. The CDR3: CASRVDRGEKLFF. CDR3 nucleotide sequence: TGTGCCAGCAGAGTGGACAGGGGAGAAAAACTGTTTTTT.

The rearrangement uses TRBV30 and TRBJ2-1, with TRBD2 identical over 9 bases. The germline V gene encodes CDR1 GTSNPN and CDR2 SVGIG (reference sequence). The V gene end was trimmed by 4 bases and the J gene end by 7 bases; junction bases not matched to a gene: 5. The CDR3 has 13 residues. The chain's CDR3 is CAWKVAGVNEQFF. In DNA form, the CDR3 reads TGTGCCTGGAAGGTAGCGGGAGTGAATGAGCAGTTCTTC. Looking up the rest from reference TRBV30 and TRBJ2-1 gives the full variable domain: SQTIHQWPATLVQPVGSPLSLECTVEGTSNPNLYWYRQAAGRGLQLLFYSVGIGQISSEVPQNLSASRPQDRQFILSSKKLLLSDSGFYLCAWKVAGVNEQFFGPGTRLTVL.

V and J are TRBV6-5 and TRBJ1-4; 7 bases agree with TRBD1. With V trimmed by 6 bases and J by 4 bases, 8 bases remained unmatched. Germline loops: CDR1 MNHEY, CDR2 SVGAGI. This CDR3 spans 15 amino acids. CDR3 region: CASRRTGALNEKLFF. In DNA form, the CDR3 reads TGTGCCAGCAGAAGGACAGGTGCCCTTAATGAAAAACTGTTTTTT.

The rearrangement links TRBV5-4 to TRBJ2-7, with D perhaps TRBD2 (6 bases). Looked up from germline, CDR1 is SGHNT and CDR2 is YYREEE (reference sequence). CDR3 size: 14 residues. V gave up 4 bases and J gave up 2 bases, with 13 bases separating them. The CDR3 region has the DNA TGTGCCAGCAGCACCACGACTAGTCCCTACGAGCAGTACTTC. This gives the protein CASSTTTSPYEQYF.

Comments on this clone: The sample has other DNA sequences that encode this CDR3 too. The V call is TRBV7-9, the J call TRBJ2-3; TRBD2 aligns across 9 bases. J was trimmed by 0 bases and V by 6 bases; bases with no gene match: 4. The germline gives CDR1 SEHNR, CDR2 FQNEAQ (reference sequence). The CDR3 is made up of 15 amino acids. DNA for the CDR3: TGTGCCAGCAGTCTACTAGCGGGCAGCACAGATACGCAGTATTTT. Protein: CASSLLAGSTDTQYF.

V gene TRBV5-4 combines with J gene TRBJ2-7, with 9 bases aligning to TRBD1. The V and J ends lost 4 bases and 6 bases, in that order; junction bases with no gene match: 11. This CDR3 is built from 15 residues. CDR1 is SGHNT, CDR2 YYREEE, per germline (reference sequence). The CDR3 coding sequence is TGTGCCAGCAGCCAGGGACAGGGTGGATTTGGCGAGCAGTACTTC. This gives the protein CASSQGQGGFGEQYF.

V and J are TRBV7-6 and TRBJ2-7; D not resolved. The CDR3 spans 12 residues. The V and J ends lost 4 bases and 0 bases respectively, with 4 bases between them. Germline V gene lookup returns CDR1 SGHVS and CDR2 FNYEAQ. CDR3: CASSSSSYEQYF. Written as DNA, the CDR3 is TGTGCCAGCAGCTCCAGCTCCTACGAGCAGTACTTC.

The chain carries TRBV6-1 and TRBJ2-2, with D unresolved. From germline, CDR1 is MNHNS and CDR2 SASEGT. The CDR3 loop spans 13 amino acids. V was trimmed by 1 base and J by 6 bases, leaving 6 bases between them. CDR3: CASSEVPAGELFF. DNA of the CDR3: TGTGCCAGCAGTGAAGTCCCAGCCGGGGAGCTGTTTTTT.

The rearrangement joins TRBV19 to TRBJ1-2; TRBD1 matches 7 bases. J was trimmed by 8 bases and V by 4 bases; bases with no gene match: 13. The CDR3 sequence is 15 residues long. Germline V gene lookup returns CDR1 LNHDA and CDR2 SQIVND (reference sequence). The CDR3 sequence: CASSTQIGDSIGYTF. The CDR3 DNA is TGTGCCAGTAGTACCCAAATTGGGGACAGTATCGGCTACACCTTC.

The chain uses TRBV5-1 and TRBJ2-7; 8 nucleotides agree with TRBD2. The V and J ends lost 0 bases and 4 bases, in that order; junction bases with no gene match: 9. The CDR3 extends over 16 amino acids. The germline gives CDR1 SGHRS, CDR2 YFSETQ. The CDR3 region is CASSLGVAGSEYEQYF. DNA of the CDR3: TGCGCCAGCAGCTTGGGGGTAGCGGGAAGCGAATACGAGCAGTACTTC.

The chain has TRBV6-5 and TRBJ1-5; TRBD1 matches 10 bases. The CDR3 has 15 residues. V gave up 6 bases and J gave up 2 bases; unmatched junction bases: 4. In germline, CDR1 is MNHEY, CDR2 SVGAGI. CDR3 residues: CASRPGTGGNQPQHF. The CDR3 nucleotides are TGTGCCAGCAGACCAGGGACAGGGGGCAATCAGCCCCAGCATTTT.

This clone occurred once. The rearrangement uses TRBV7-2 and TRBJ2-3, with D hard to call. The CDR3 has 15 amino acids. Germline V gene sequence: CDR1 SGHTA, CDR2 FQGNSA. With 0 bases removed from V and 1 base from J, the gap between germline ends came to 8 bases. The CDR3 region has the DNA TGTGCCAGCAGCTTAGCGCCGACTCGCACAGATACGCAGTATTTT. This translates into CASSLAPTRTDTQYF.